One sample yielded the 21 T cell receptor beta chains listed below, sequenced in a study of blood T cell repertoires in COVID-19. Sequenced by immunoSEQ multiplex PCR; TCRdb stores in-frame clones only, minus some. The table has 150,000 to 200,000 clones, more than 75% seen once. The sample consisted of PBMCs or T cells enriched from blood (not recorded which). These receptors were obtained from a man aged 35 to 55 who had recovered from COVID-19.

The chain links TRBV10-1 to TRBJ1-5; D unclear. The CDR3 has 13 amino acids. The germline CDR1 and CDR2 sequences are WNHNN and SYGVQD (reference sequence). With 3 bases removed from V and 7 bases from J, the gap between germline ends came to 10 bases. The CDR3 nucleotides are TGCGCCAGCAGTGAAGAGGGAGGGCAGCCCCAGCATTTT. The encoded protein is CASSEEGGQPQHF.

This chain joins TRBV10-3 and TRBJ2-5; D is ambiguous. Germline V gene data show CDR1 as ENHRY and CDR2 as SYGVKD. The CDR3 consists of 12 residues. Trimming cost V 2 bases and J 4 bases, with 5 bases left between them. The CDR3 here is CAISETLETQYF. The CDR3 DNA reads TGTGCCATCAGTGAGACTTTAGAGACCCAGTACTTC.

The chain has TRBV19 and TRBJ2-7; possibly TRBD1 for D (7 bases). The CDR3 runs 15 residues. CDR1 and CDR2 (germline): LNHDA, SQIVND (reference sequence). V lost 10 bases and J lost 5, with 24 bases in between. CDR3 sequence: CATKRRGQRVDEQYF. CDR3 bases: TGTGCCACAAAAAGGAGGGGGCAGCGAGTAGACGAGCAGTACTTC.

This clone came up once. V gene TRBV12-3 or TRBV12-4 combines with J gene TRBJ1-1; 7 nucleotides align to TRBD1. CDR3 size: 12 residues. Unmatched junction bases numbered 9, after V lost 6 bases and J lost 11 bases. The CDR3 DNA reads TGTGCCAGCAGCCCAGGACAGGTTGAGGCTTTCTTT. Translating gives CASSPGQVEAFF.

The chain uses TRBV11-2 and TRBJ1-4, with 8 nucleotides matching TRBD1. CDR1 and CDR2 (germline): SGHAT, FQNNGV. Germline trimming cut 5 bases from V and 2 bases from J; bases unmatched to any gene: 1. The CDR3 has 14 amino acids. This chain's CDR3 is CASSRQGTNEKLFF. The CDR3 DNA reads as TGTGCCAGCAGCCGACAGGGGACTAATGAAAAACTGTTTTTT.

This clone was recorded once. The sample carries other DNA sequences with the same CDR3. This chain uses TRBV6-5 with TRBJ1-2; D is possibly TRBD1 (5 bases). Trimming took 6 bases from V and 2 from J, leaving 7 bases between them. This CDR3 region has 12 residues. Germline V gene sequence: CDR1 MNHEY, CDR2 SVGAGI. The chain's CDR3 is CASRQGNYGYTF. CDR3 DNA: TGTGCCAGCAGGCAGGGAAACTATGGCTACACCTTC.

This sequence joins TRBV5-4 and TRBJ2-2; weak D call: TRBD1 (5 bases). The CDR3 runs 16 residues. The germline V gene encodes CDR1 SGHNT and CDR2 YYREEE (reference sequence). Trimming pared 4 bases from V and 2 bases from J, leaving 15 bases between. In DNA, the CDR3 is TGTGCCAGCAGCGGGGCCGGTTCTAGAAACACCGGGGAGCTGTTTTTT. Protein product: CASSGAGSRNTGELFF.

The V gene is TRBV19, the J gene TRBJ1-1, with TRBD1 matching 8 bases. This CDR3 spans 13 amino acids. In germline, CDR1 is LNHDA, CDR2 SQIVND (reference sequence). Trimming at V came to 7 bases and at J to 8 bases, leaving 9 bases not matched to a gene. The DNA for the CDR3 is TGTGCCAGTATGGGCAGGGGGCGCGAGGAAGCTTTCTTT. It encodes CASMGRGREEAFF.

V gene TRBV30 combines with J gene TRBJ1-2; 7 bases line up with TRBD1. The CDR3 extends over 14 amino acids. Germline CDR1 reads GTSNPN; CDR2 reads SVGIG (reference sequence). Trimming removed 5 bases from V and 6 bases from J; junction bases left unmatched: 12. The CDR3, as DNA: TGTGCCTGGGAAGGGGGCTCAATAGTCCATGGCTACACCTTC. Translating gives CAWEGGSIVHGYTF.

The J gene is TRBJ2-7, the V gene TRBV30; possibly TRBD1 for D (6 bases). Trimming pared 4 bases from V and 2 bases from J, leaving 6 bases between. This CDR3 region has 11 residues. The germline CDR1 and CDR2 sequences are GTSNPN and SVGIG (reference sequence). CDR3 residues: CAWTGAYEQYF. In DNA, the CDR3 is TGTGCCTGGACAGGGGCCTACGAGCAGTACTTC.

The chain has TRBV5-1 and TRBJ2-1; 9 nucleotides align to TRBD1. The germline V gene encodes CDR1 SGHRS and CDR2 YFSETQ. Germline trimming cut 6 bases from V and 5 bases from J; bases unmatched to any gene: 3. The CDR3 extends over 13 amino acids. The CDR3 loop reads CASTRQGDNEQFF. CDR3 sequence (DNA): TGCGCCAGCACCAGACAGGGGGACAATGAGCAGTTCTTC.

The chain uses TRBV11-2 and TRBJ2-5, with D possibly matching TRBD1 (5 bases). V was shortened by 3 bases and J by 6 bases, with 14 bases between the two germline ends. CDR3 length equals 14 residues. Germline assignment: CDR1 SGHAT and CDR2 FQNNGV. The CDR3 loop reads CASSLDTNAKTQYF. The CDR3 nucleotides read TGTGCCAGCAGCTTGGACACCAACGCAAAGACCCAGTACTTC.

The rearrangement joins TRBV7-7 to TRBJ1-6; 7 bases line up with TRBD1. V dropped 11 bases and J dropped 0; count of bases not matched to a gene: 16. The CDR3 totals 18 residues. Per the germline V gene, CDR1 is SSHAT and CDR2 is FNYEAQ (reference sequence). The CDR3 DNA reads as TGTGCCCACCGGGGACTTGGACAGGTCCGCTCCTATAATTCACCCCTCCACTTT. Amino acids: CAHRGLGQVRSYNSPLHF.

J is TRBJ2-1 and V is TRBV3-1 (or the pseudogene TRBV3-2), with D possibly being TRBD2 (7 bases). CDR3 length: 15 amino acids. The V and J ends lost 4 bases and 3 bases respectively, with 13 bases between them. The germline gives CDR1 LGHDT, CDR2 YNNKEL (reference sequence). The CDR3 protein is CASSRAGHLYNEQFF. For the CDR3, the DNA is TGTGCCAGCAGCCGAGCGGGACACCTCTACAATGAGCAGTTCTTC.

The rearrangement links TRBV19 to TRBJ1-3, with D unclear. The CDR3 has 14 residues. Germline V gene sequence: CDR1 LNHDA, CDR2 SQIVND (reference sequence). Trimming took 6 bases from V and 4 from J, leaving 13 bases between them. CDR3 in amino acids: CASRQTSGGNTIYF. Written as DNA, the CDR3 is TGTGCCAGTAGACAGACATCGGGGGGAAACACCATATATTTT.

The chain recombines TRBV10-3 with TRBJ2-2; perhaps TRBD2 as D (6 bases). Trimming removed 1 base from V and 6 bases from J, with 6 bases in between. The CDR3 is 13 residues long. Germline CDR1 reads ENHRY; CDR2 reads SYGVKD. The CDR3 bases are TGTGCCATCAGTGAGTGGGGGGCCGGGGAGCTGTTTTTT. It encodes CAISEWGAGELFF.

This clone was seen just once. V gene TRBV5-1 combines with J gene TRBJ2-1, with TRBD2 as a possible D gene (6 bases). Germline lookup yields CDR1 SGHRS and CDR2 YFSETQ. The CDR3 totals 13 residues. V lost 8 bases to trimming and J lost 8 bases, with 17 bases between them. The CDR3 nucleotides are TGCGCCAGTGCTGCGGGGTCGCGGGATGAGCAGTTCTTC. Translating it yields CASAAGSRDEQFF.

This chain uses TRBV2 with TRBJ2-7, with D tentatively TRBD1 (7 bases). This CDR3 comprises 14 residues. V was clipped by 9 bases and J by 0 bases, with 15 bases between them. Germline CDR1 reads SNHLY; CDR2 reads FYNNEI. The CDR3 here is CASGGTENSYEQYV. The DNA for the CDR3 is TGTGCCAGTGGGGGGACAGAGAACTCCTACGAGCAGTACGTC.

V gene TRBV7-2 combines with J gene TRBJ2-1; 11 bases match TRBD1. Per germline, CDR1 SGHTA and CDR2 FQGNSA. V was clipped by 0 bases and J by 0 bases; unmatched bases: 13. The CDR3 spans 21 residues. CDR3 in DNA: TGTGCCAGCAGCTTAGCGCTACCGGGGACAGGGGGTTGGAGCTCCTACAATGAGCAGTTCTTC. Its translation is CASSLALPGTGGWSSYNEQFF. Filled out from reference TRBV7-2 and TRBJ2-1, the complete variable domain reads GAGVSQSPSNKVTEKGKDVELRCDPISGHTALYWYRQSLGQGLEFLIYFQGNSAPDKSGLPSDRFSAERTGGSVSTLTIQRTQQEDSAVYLCASSLALPGTGGWSSYNEQFFGPGTRLTVL.

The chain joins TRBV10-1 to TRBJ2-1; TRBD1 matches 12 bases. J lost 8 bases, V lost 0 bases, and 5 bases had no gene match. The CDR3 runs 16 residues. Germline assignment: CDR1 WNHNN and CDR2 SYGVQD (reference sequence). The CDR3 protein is CASSESGTGGRDEQFF. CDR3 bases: TGCGCCAGCAGTGAGTCCGGGACAGGGGGCCGGGATGAGCAGTTCTTC.

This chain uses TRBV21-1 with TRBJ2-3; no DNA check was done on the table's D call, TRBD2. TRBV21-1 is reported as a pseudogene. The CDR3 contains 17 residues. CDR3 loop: CASSALTSGGASDTQYF. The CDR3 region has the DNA TGTGCCAGCAGCGCGCTGACTAGCGGGGGGGCCAGTGATACGCAGTATTTT.